This is a list of T cell receptor beta chains from one sample in a study of metastatic and nonmetastatic thyroid tumors. TCRdb redid the clone calls on the PCR reads using MiXCR. Of roughly 5,000 clones detected, approximately 27% appear once; the ten largest clones hold 11% to 15%. The specimen sequenced was adjacent normal tissue. These receptors originate from a female donor with papillary thyroid cancer or a benign thyroid nodule (not recorded which). Some clones in this sample may be carry-over from other donors' samples. The CDR3 runs from the conserved cysteine through the conserved F or W. Fields, in order: CDR3 protein, CDR3 DNA, J gene, D gene, V gene, clone size. A D gene is named only where the DNA matches it firmly. Clone size is shown for a subset of rows, as once, few, many or a class of expanded clone.

cdr3_aa: CASSLEWVGGGHNEQFF
cdr3_nt: TGTGCCAGCAGTTTAGAATGGGTAGGGGGCGGTCACAATGAGCAGTTCTTC
j_call: TRBJ2-1
d_call: TRBD1
v_call: TRBV12-3/TRBV12-4
clone_size: few

cdr3_aa: CASSLLGGEQFF
cdr3_nt: TGTGCCAGCAGTCTTCTAGGCGGCGAGCAGTTCTTC
j_call: TRBJ2-1
d_call: NA
v_call: TRBV6-2/TRBV6-3
clone_size: medium-sized

cdr3_aa: CASSYSRQPTYGYTF
cdr3_nt: TGTGCCAGCAGTTACTCGCGGCAGCCTACCTATGGCTACACCTTC
j_call: TRBJ1-2
d_call: NA
v_call: TRBV6-5
clone_size: medium-sized

cdr3_aa: CAWRRRGTGPFNEKLFF
cdr3_nt: TGTGCCTGGAGGAGGCGGGGGACAGGGCCTTTTAATGAAAAACTGTTTTTT
j_call: TRBJ1-4
d_call: TRBD1
v_call: TRBV30
clone_size: NA

cdr3_aa: CASSYQGPMNTEAFF
cdr3_nt: TGTGCCAGCAGTTATCAGGGGCCTATGAACACTGAAGCTTTCTTT
j_call: TRBJ1-1
d_call: NA
v_call: TRBV5-6
clone_size: medium-sized

cdr3_aa: CASSLGTYEQYF
cdr3_nt: TGTGCCAGCAGTTTAGGTACCTACGAGCAGTACTTC
j_call: TRBJ2-7
d_call: NA
v_call: TRBV6-2/TRBV6-3
clone_size: few

cdr3_aa: CSARDQGRFTEAFF
cdr3_nt: TGCAGTGCTAGAGATCAGGGAAGGTTCACTGAAGCTTTCTTT
j_call: TRBJ1-1
d_call: NA
v_call: TRBV20-1
clone_size: once

cdr3_aa: CASRDGQGRQNTIYF
cdr3_nt: TGTGCCAGTAGGGACGGACAGGGACGGCAAAACACCATATATTTT
j_call: TRBJ1-3
d_call: TRBD1
v_call: TRBV19
clone_size: few

cdr3_aa: CANSGDRGETQCF
cdr3_nt: TGTGCCAACAGTGGGGACAGGGGAGAGACCCAGTGCTTC
j_call: TRBJ2-5
d_call: TRBD1
v_call: TRBV6-1
clone_size: few

cdr3_aa: CASSSLWGNQPQHF
cdr3_nt: TGTGCCAGCAGTTCCCTATGGGGGAATCAGCCCCAGCATTTT
j_call: TRBJ1-5
d_call: NA
v_call: TRBV28
clone_size: NA

cdr3_aa: CATSGSQPVTGELFF
cdr3_nt: TGTGCCACCAGTGGCAGCCAGCCGGTCACCGGGGAGCTGTTTTTT
j_call: TRBJ2-2
d_call: NA
v_call: TRBV24-1
clone_size: NA

cdr3_aa: CASSLAGRGYTF
cdr3_nt: TGTGCCAGCAGCTTAGCAGGGCGAGGCTACACCTTC
j_call: TRBJ1-2
d_call: NA
v_call: TRBV11-3
clone_size: medium-sized

cdr3_aa: CASSPYAARTTGELFF
cdr3_nt: TGTGCCAGCAGCCCCTACGCAGCGCGTACCACCGGGGAGCTGTTTTTT
j_call: TRBJ2-2
d_call: NA
v_call: TRBV28
clone_size: NA

cdr3_aa: CASSLIGTERTQYF
cdr3_nt: TGTGCCAGCAGTTTAATCGGGACAGAGAGGACCCAGTACTTC
j_call: TRBJ2-5
d_call: TRBD1
v_call: TRBV27
clone_size: NA

cdr3_aa: CASTGTSRSEQFF
cdr3_nt: TGTGCCAGCACCGGGACTAGTCGAAGCGAGCAGTTCTTC
j_call: TRBJ2-1
d_call: TRBD2
v_call: TRBV2
clone_size: few

cdr3_aa: CASSRQGGLSGNTIYF
cdr3_nt: TGTGCCAGCAGTCGCCAGGGGGGTTTGTCTGGAAACACCATATATTTT
j_call: TRBJ1-3
d_call: TRBD1
v_call: TRBV6-1
clone_size: few

cdr3_aa: CASGRVRGTDTQYF
cdr3_nt: TGTGCTAGTGGTCGCGTACGGGGCACAGATACGCAGTATTTT
j_call: TRBJ2-3
d_call: NA
v_call: TRBV12-5
clone_size: few

cdr3_aa: CASSSLGQRGTQYF
cdr3_nt: TGTGCCAGCAGTTCACTCGGACAGAGGGGGACCCAGTACTTC
j_call: TRBJ2-5
d_call: NA
v_call: TRBV6-2/TRBV6-3
clone_size: many

cdr3_aa: CASGLGGGAMNTEAFF
cdr3_nt: TGTGCTAGTGGTTTGGGGGGAGGGGCGATGAACACTGAAGCTTTCTTT
j_call: TRBJ1-1
d_call: NA
v_call: TRBV12-5
clone_size: NA

cdr3_aa: CASSSGQGIYTQYF
cdr3_nt: TGCGCCAGCAGCTCCGGACAGGGTATATATACGCAGTATTTT
j_call: TRBJ2-3
d_call: TRBD1
v_call: TRBV5-1
clone_size: NA

cdr3_aa: CAWSDRSDTQYF
cdr3_nt: TGTGCCTGGAGTGACAGGTCAGATACGCAGTATTTT
j_call: TRBJ2-3
d_call: NA
v_call: TRBV30
clone_size: medium-sized

cdr3_aa: CASSRNRDRGQGGYTF
cdr3_nt: TGTGCCAGCAGCCGAAACAGGGACAGGGGGCAGGGTGGCTACACCTTC
j_call: TRBJ1-2
d_call: TRBD1
v_call: TRBV11-2
clone_size: NA

cdr3_aa: CASSYSLRGGKYEQYF
cdr3_nt: TGTGCCAGCAGTTACTCGCTTCGCGGCGGAAAATACGAGCAGTACTTC
j_call: TRBJ2-7
d_call: NA
v_call: TRBV6-2/TRBV6-3
clone_size: few

cdr3_aa: CASSPGGNYGYTF
cdr3_nt: TGTGCCAGCAGTCCGGGTGGGAACTATGGCTACACCTTC
j_call: TRBJ1-2
d_call: NA
v_call: TRBV6-2/TRBV6-3
clone_size: few

cdr3_aa: CASTLGWASYNEQFF
cdr3_nt: TGTGCCAGCACCCTCGGGTGGGCCTCCTACAATGAGCAGTTCTTC
j_call: TRBJ2-1
d_call: NA
v_call: TRBV11-2
clone_size: NA

cdr3_aa: CASSSYSGTSVYEQYF
cdr3_nt: TGTGCCAGCAGTTCCTACTCCGGGACTAGCGTCTACGAGCAGTACTTC
j_call: TRBJ2-7
d_call: TRBD2
v_call: TRBV6-5
clone_size: few

cdr3_aa: CGSSIWNTPLHF
cdr3_nt: TGTGGCAGCAGTATTTGGAATACACCCCTACACTTT
j_call: TRBJ1-6
d_call: NA
v_call: TRBV6-2/TRBV6-3
clone_size: NA

cdr3_aa: CASSPSWSGSLDTQYF
cdr3_nt: TGTGCCAGCAGCCCAAGTTGGAGCGGGAGCCTAGATACGCAGTATTTT
j_call: TRBJ2-3
d_call: TRBD2
v_call: TRBV7-3
clone_size: NA

cdr3_aa: CASSRGVYSNQPQHF
cdr3_nt: TGTGCCAGCAGCCGCGGGGTCTATAGCAATCAGCCCCAGCATTTT
j_call: TRBJ1-5
d_call: NA
v_call: TRBV27
clone_size: medium-sized

cdr3_aa: CASSPRGGNSYEQYF
cdr3_nt: TGTGCCAGCAGTCCCCGGGGAGGGAACTCCTACGAGCAGTACTTC
j_call: TRBJ2-7
d_call: TRBD2
v_call: TRBV12-3/TRBV12-4
clone_size: NA

cdr3_aa: CATSRDDFETQYF
cdr3_nt: TGTGCCACCAGCAGAGATGATTTCGAGACCCAGTACTTC
j_call: TRBJ2-5
d_call: NA
v_call: TRBV15
clone_size: medium-sized

cdr3_aa: CSARGQLRNYGYTF
cdr3_nt: TGCAGTGCTAGGGGGCAGCTTCGGAACTATGGCTACACCTTC
j_call: TRBJ1-2
d_call: NA
v_call: TRBV20-1
clone_size: medium-sized

cdr3_aa: CASSYKSGTDNYGYTF
cdr3_nt: TGTGCCAGCAGTTACAAGTCCGGGACAGACAACTATGGCTACACCTTC
j_call: TRBJ1-2
d_call: TRBD1
v_call: TRBV6-5
clone_size: large

cdr3_aa: CASAEGWNEKLFF
cdr3_nt: TGTGCCAGCGCCGAGGGTTGGAATGAAAAACTGTTTTTT
j_call: TRBJ1-4
d_call: NA
v_call: TRBV28
clone_size: NA

cdr3_aa: CASRPGTLYGYTF
cdr3_nt: TGTGCCAGCAGACCCGGGACCTTGTATGGCTACACCTTC
j_call: TRBJ1-2
d_call: NA
v_call: TRBV6-1
clone_size: few

cdr3_aa: CSAPTRDPSSPLHF
cdr3_nt: TGCAGTGCGCCGACCCGGGACCCCTCTTCACCCCTCCACTTT
j_call: TRBJ1-6
d_call: NA
v_call: TRBV20-1
clone_size: medium-sized

cdr3_aa: CASSSRDRAAYEQYF
cdr3_nt: TGTGCCAGCAGCTCCCGGGACAGGGCCGCCTACGAGCAGTACTTC
j_call: TRBJ2-7
d_call: TRBD1
v_call: TRBV6-1
clone_size: few

cdr3_aa: CASTATGGEQYF
cdr3_nt: TGTGCCAGCACTGCGACAGGGGGCGAGCAGTACTTC
j_call: TRBJ2-7
d_call: TRBD1
v_call: TRBV11-2
clone_size: medium-sized

cdr3_aa: CASSKDLYEQYF
cdr3_nt: TGTGCCAGCAGTAAGGACCTCTACGAGCAGTACTTC
j_call: TRBJ2-7
d_call: NA
v_call: TRBV6-1
clone_size: large

cdr3_aa: CASSQFKAGTSGRNEQFF
cdr3_nt: TGTGCCAGCAGCCAATTTAAGGCCGGGACTAGCGGGAGGAATGAGCAGTTCTTC
j_call: TRBJ2-1
d_call: TRBD2
v_call: TRBV4-2
clone_size: NA

cdr3_aa: CASSGGGTGVTGELFF
cdr3_nt: TGTGCCAGCAGCGGGGGGGGGACAGGCGTCACCGGGGAGCTGTTTTTT
j_call: TRBJ2-2
d_call: NA
v_call: TRBV5-4
clone_size: many

cdr3_aa: CASCGASYEQYF
cdr3_nt: TGCGCCAGCTGCGGGGCATCCTACGAGCAGTACTTC
j_call: TRBJ2-7
d_call: NA
v_call: TRBV5-1
clone_size: NA

cdr3_aa: CASMSGGEADTQYF
cdr3_nt: TGTGCCAGCATGTCCGGGGGAGAGGCAGATACGCAGTATTTT
j_call: TRBJ2-3
d_call: NA
v_call: TRBV28
clone_size: few

cdr3_aa: CASSTLAGGPNEQFF
cdr3_nt: TGTGCCAGCAGCACACTAGCGGGAGGGCCAAATGAGCAGTTCTTC
j_call: TRBJ2-1
d_call: TRBD2
v_call: TRBV6-1
clone_size: medium-sized

cdr3_aa: CSGEREGTGETQYF
cdr3_nt: TGCAGTGGAGAGCGGGAGGGGACGGGAGAGACCCAGTACTTC
j_call: TRBJ2-5
d_call: TRBD2
v_call: TRBV20-1
clone_size: many

cdr3_aa: CASSVQTANTGELFF
cdr3_nt: TGTGCCAGCAGTGTTCAGACTGCGAACACCGGGGAGCTGTTTTTT
j_call: TRBJ2-2
d_call: NA
v_call: TRBV2
clone_size: medium-sized

cdr3_aa: CASSYRTGENTEAFF
cdr3_nt: TGTGCCAGCAGTTACCGGACAGGAGAGAACACTGAAGCTTTCTTT
j_call: TRBJ1-1
d_call: TRBD1
v_call: TRBV4-2
clone_size: NA

cdr3_aa: CASRRQGRYSNQPQHF
cdr3_nt: TGTGCCAGCAGAAGACAGGGTCGTTATAGCAATCAGCCCCAGCATTTT
j_call: TRBJ1-5
d_call: TRBD1
v_call: TRBV6-1
clone_size: medium-sized